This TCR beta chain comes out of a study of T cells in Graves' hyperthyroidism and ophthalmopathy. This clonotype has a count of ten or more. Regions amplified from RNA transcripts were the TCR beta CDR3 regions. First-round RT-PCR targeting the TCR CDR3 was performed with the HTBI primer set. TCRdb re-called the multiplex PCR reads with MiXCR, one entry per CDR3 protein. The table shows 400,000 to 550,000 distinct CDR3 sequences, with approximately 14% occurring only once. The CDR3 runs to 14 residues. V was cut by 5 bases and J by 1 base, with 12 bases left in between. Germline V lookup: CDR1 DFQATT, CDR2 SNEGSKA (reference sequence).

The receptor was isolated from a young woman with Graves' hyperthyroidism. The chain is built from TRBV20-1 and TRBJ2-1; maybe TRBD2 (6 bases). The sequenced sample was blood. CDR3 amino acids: CSAPPGLSYNEQFF. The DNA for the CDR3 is TGCAGTGCTCCTCCGGGACTTTCCTACAATGAGCAGTTCTTC.